These 20 T cell receptor beta chains were all obtained from the same sample, sequenced in a study of blood T cell repertoires in COVID-19. Using immunoSEQ multiplex PCR, the repertoire was profiled, and TCRdb retains in-frame clones only, with some absent. The table records about 130,000 clones, roughly 79% of them present only once. Sequencing was done on a sample of peripheral blood. These receptors originate from a human donor in a cohort sampled during active COVID-19.

This clone was recorded a few times. The gene calls are TRBV6-4 and TRBJ1-2, with 11 bases fitting TRBD1. Germline lookup yields CDR1 MRHNA and CDR2 SNTAGT. CDR3 length: 13 amino acids. Trimming removed 4 bases from V and 10 bases from J; junction bases left unmatched: 5. CDR3 sequence reads: CASSAGTGGVYTF. CDR3 DNA sequence: TGTGCCAGCAGTGCAGGGACAGGGGGAGTCTACACCTTC.

The chain links TRBV3-1 (or the pseudogene TRBV3-2) to TRBJ1-5; D gene uncertain. The V end lost 0 bases, the J end lost 6 bases, and 6 bases lay between the germline ends. The CDR3 runs to 13 residues. The germline V gene has CDR1 LGHDT and CDR2 YNNKEL (reference sequence). CDR3 sequence (DNA): TGTGCCAGCAGCCAAGACCGGGGTCAGCCCCAGCATTTT. Amino acid sequence: CASSQDRGQPQHF.

The chain uses TRBV4-1 and TRBJ2-6; a possible D gene is TRBD2 (5 bases). Germline V gene lookup returns CDR1 MGHRA and CDR2 YSYEKL. The V end lost 4 bases, the J end lost 0 bases, and 13 bases lay between the germline ends. The length of the CDR3 is 17 residues. CDR3 region: CASSPTSRRSGANVLTF. The DNA for the CDR3 is TGCGCCAGCAGCCCCACTAGTCGCCGCTCTGGGGCCAACGTCCTGACTTTC.

The chain couples TRBV3-1 (or the pseudogene TRBV3-2) to TRBJ2-7; a weak D match, TRBD2 (5 bases). The CDR3 has 11 amino acids. Trimming pared 3 bases from V and 6 bases from J, leaving 6 bases between. From germline, CDR1 is LGHDT and CDR2 YNNKEL (reference sequence). DNA for the CDR3: TGTGCCAGCAGCCACGGGGTCGAGCAGTACTTC. Translation gives CASSHGVEQYF.

V gene TRBV27 combines with J gene TRBJ2-1; TRBD2 might be the D (5 bases). The CDR3 length is 15 residues. Trimming stripped 5 bases from V and 7 bases from J, with 18 bases between. CDR1 MNHEY and CDR2 SMNVEV come from the germline V gene (reference sequence). CDR3 DNA sequence: TGTGCCAGCAGTCTAGACGGGGAGAATTGGAATGAGCAGTTCTTC. Its protein product is CASSLDGENWNEQFF.

The chain joins TRBV9 to TRBJ2-5; 11 bases align to TRBD2. V lost 3 bases to trimming and J lost 3 bases; unmatched junction nucleotides: 7. The CDR3 totals 16 residues. Germline CDR1 reads SGDLS; CDR2 reads YYNGEE. The CDR3 region has the DNA TGTGCCAGCAGCGCAGGGGGACTAGCGGATAAAGAGACCCAGTACTTC. This encodes CASSAGGLADKETQYF.

The genes are TRBV5-4 and TRBJ1-4; 7 bases match TRBD1. J was trimmed by 4 bases and V by 4 bases; bases with no gene match: 7. The germline V gene has CDR1 SGHNT and CDR2 YYREEE (reference sequence). The length of the CDR3 is 15 residues. As DNA, the CDR3 is TGTGCCAGCAGCCTACAGGGGCGAAGTAATGAAAAACTGTTTTTT. This gives the protein CASSLQGRSNEKLFF. The whole variable domain, remainder taken from reference TRBV5-4 and TRBJ1-4, is ETGVTQSPTHLIKTRGQQVTLRCSSQSGHNTVSWYQQALGQGPQFIFQYYREEENGRGNFPPRFSGLQFPNYSSELNVNALELDDSALYLCASSLQGRSNEKLFFGSGTQLSVL.

The chain combines TRBV5-4 with TRBJ2-3, with 10 bases aligning to TRBD2. The germline V gene has CDR1 SGHNT and CDR2 YYREEE (reference sequence). With V trimmed by 1 base and J by 1 base, 6 bases remained unmatched. The CDR3 runs to 17 residues. CDR3 sequence: CASSLYSTSGGTDTQYF. CDR3 in DNA: TGTGCCAGCAGCTTGTATTCAACTAGCGGGGGCACAGATACGCAGTATTTT.

This clone has a single count. The CDR3 DNA follows: TGTGCCAGCAGCCAAAGATCAGGGGGACTAGCGGGGAGTAATGAGCAGTTCTTC. Translated, it gives CASSQRSGGLAGSNEQFF. The V gene is TRBV4-2, the J gene TRBJ2-1; 13 bases are a match to TRBD2. Per germline, CDR1 LGHNA and CDR2 YNFKEQ. The junction had 11 bases not matched to a gene; V was cut back by 2 bases and J by 7 bases. CDR3 length: 18 amino acids.

The gene calls are TRBV7-9 and TRBJ1-2, with 7 bases fitting TRBD1. CDR1 SEHNR and CDR2 FQNEAQ come from the germline V gene (reference sequence). Trimming removed 5 bases from V and 6 bases from J; junction bases left unmatched: 9. This CDR3 is built from 14 residues. The CDR3 DNA follows: TGTGCCAGCAGCCTTACCGTAGGGGGCGATGGCTACACCTTC. Encoded protein: CASSLTVGGDGYTF.

The gene calls are TRBV29-1 and TRBJ2-5; tentatively, D is TRBD1 (6 bases). This CDR3 contains 13 residues. Trimming stripped 3 bases from V and 5 bases from J, with 13 bases between. Germline loops: CDR1 SQVTM, CDR2 ANQGSEA. The DNA for the CDR3 is TGCAGCGTTGAGATCGGCAGGGGTGAGACCCAGTACTTC. It codes for CSVEIGRGETQYF.

This chain uses TRBV6-6 with TRBJ1-6; 8 positions agree with TRBD1. CDR3 length equals 15 residues. J gave up 8 bases and V 2 bases, and 5 bases lay outside the gene matches. CDR1 is MNHNY and CDR2 is SVGAGI in the germline V gene (reference sequence). The CDR3 DNA sequence: TGTGCCAGCAGTTACCCGGGACAGGTCGATTCACCCCTCCACTTT. Protein product: CASSYPGQVDSPLHF.

J is TRBJ1-2 and V is TRBV28; 10 nucleotides agree with TRBD1. From germline, CDR1 is MDHEN and CDR2 SYDVKM. The CDR3 is 14 residues long. V shed 6 bases and J 7 bases; nucleotides not matched to a gene: 8. CDR3 nucleotides: TGTGCCAGCAGACTCAATGACAGGGGGCCTGGCTACACCTTC. Translated: CASRLNDRGPGYTF.

A few counts support this clone. V usage is TRBV7-8 and J usage is TRBJ2-5, with a weak D call TRBD1 (5 bases). V was clipped by 5 bases and J by 1 base, with 11 bases between them. The germline V gene has CDR1 SGHVS and CDR2 FQNEAQ. This CDR3 is 14 amino acids long. The CDR3 here is CASSSRVTQETQYF. The CDR3 region has the DNA TGTGCCAGCAGCAGCAGGGTCACCCAAGAGACCCAGTACTTC.

The CDR3 protein is CASRRSYRANTGELFF. The DNA of the CDR3 is TGTGCCAGCAGACGATCCTACAGGGCGAACACCGGGGAGCTGTTTTTT. The chain has TRBV11-2 and TRBJ2-2; D is possibly TRBD1 (6 bases). V lost 6 bases to trimming and J lost 0 bases, with 14 bases between them. This CDR3 is built from 16 residues. Germline values: CDR1 SGHAT, CDR2 FQNNGV.

Concerning this clone itself: A read error is possible here, since a much larger clone lies one base away. The chain combines TRBV6-6 with TRBJ1-1, with D possibly matching TRBD1 (5 bases). The length of the CDR3 is 11 residues. V was trimmed by 6 bases and J by 5 bases, leaving 7 bases between them. CDR1 and CDR2 from the germline V gene are MNHNY and SVGAGI (reference sequence). CDR3 sequence: CASRGGTEAFF. As DNA, the CDR3 is TGTGCCAGCAGGGGGGGGACTGAAGCTTTCTTT.

This sequence joins TRBV7-2 and TRBJ2-2; a possible D gene is TRBD2 (6 bases). Germline V gene sequence: CDR1 SGHTA, CDR2 FQGNSA. The CDR3 runs to 18 residues. Between the trimmed V and J ends, which lost 2 bases and 5 bases, there was a span of 21 bases. The DNA for the CDR3 is TGTGCCAGCAGCTTACAGTCGAGTAAGGTCGGGGGAACCGGGGAGCTGTTTTTT. Residues: CASSLQSSKVGGTGELFF.

The rearrangement joins TRBV24-1 to TRBJ2-3, with TRBD2 matching over 14 bases. Germline V gene sequence: CDR1 KGHDR, CDR2 SFDVKD. With V trimmed by 4 bases and J by 2 bases, 4 bases remained unmatched. The CDR3 is 17 residues long. In nucleotides, the CDR3 is TGTGCCACCAGTGACCCGGGACTAGCGGGGGACACAGATACGCAGTATTTT. Translating gives CATSDPGLAGDTDTQYF.

This clone occurred once. V gene TRBV18 combines with J gene TRBJ2-4, with TRBD1 as a possible D gene (5 bases). Trimming pared 0 bases from V and 0 bases from J, leaving 9 bases between. Germline lookup yields CDR1 KGHSH and CDR2 LQKENI. The CDR3 runs 16 residues. DNA of the CDR3: TGTGCCAGCTCACCACCGACAGCCCTAGCCAAAAACATTCAGTACTTC. This sequence encodes CASSPPTALAKNIQYF.

The V and J genes are TRBV6-5 and TRBJ2-5; D remains unclear. Between the trimmed V and J ends, which lost 0 bases and 5 bases, there was a span of 10 bases. The CDR3 totals 14 residues. Germline CDR1 MNHEY, CDR2 SVGAGI. CDR3 in amino acids: CASSYSPRRETQYF. The CDR3 coding sequence is TGTGCCAGCAGTTACTCTCCGCGCCGGGAGACCCAGTACTTC.